These 6 T cell receptor beta chains came from one sample sequenced in a study of cytomegalovirus exposure and HLA in healthy donors. Use of 60 Vbeta and 13 Jbeta primers characterized the PCR. Some clones are missing from TCRdb's copy, which holds only in-frame ones; the method was immunoSEQ multiplex PCR. The sample holds around 100,000 clones; about 83% are singletons and the top ten take 3% to 4.5%. Source material: PBMCs. All receptors derive from a female donor in good health and CMV-seropositive.

V usage is TRBV19 and J usage is TRBJ1-5; 11 positions match TRBD1. The germline V gene encodes CDR1 LNHDA and CDR2 SQIVND (reference sequence). The CDR3 is 18 residues long. V dropped 6 bases and J dropped 1; count of bases not matched to a gene: 11. Written as DNA, the CDR3 is TGTGCCAGTAGCACCCCCCGGACAGGGGGCGCGAGCAATCAGCCCCAGCATTTT. Its translation is CASSTPRTGGASNQPQHF.

This rearrangement joins TRBV5-1 to TRBJ1-1, with a possible D match to TRBD1 (6 bases). The germline V gene has CDR1 SGHRS and CDR2 YFSETQ. The CDR3 is 14 residues long. The V end was cut by 3 bases, the J end by 4 bases, with 13 bases between. CDR3 in DNA: TGCGCCAGCAGCTGGGGGGGGGCTAGCACTGAAGCTTTCTTT. Translating it yields CASSWGGASTEAFF.

The rearrangement uses TRBV4-2 and TRBJ1-6; D possibly corresponds to TRBD1 (5 bases). The CDR3 runs 16 residues. V lost 0 bases and J lost 10, with 16 bases in between. CDR1 and CDR2 from the germline V gene are LGHNA and YNFKEQ. In DNA, the CDR3 is TGTGCCAGCAGCCAAGATAGGGCAGGGTGGCGATCACCCCTCCACTTT. Translated, it gives CASSQDRAGWRSPLHF.

The chain combines TRBV13 with TRBJ2-2; 11 bases align to TRBD2. In germline, CDR1 is PRHDT, CDR2 FYEKMQ (reference sequence). Trimming at V came to 5 bases and at J to 1 base, leaving 3 bases not matched to a gene. CDR3 size: 16 residues. CDR3 sequence (DNA): TGTGCCAGCAGCGGGGGACTAGCGGAGAACACCGGGGAGCTGTTTTTT. It translates to CASSGGLAENTGELFF.

The chain recombines TRBV7-9 with TRBJ2-1; TRBD1 might be the D (6 bases). This CDR3 contains 15 residues. Germline values: CDR1 SEHNR, CDR2 FQNEAQ (reference sequence). V was pared by 4 bases and J by 4 bases, with 14 bases between. CDR3 residues: CASSYQGSRYNEQFF. CDR3 bases: TGTGCCAGCAGCTATCAGGGGTCCCGATACAATGAGCAGTTCTTC.

The V gene is TRBV6-5, the J gene TRBJ2-7; 13 bases map to TRBD2. CDR3 length equals 16 residues. Looked up from germline, CDR1 is MNHEY and CDR2 is SVGAGI. The trim removed 2 bases at V and 3 bases at J, leaving 4 bases unmatched. The chain's CDR3 is CASSYSRLAGGYEQYF. CDR3 coding DNA: TGTGCCAGCAGTTACAGCCGACTAGCGGGGGGCTACGAGCAGTACTTC.